One sample yielded the 16 T cell receptor beta chains listed below, sequenced in a study of blood T cell repertoires in COVID-19. Produced via immunoSEQ multiplex PCR; TCRdb's table is partial and in-frame only. This sample yields approximately 260,000 clones, of which about 86% are seen a single time; about 3.3% belongs to the top ten. Sample: PBMCs or T cells enriched from blood (not recorded which). The receptors here all came from a woman aged 40 to 50 with acute COVID-19.

The chain has TRBV12-3 or TRBV12-4 and TRBJ1-2, with D unresolved. With 1 base removed from V and 3 bases from J, the gap between germline ends came to 6 bases. The CDR3 is made up of 13 amino acids. In DNA form, the CDR3 reads TGTGCCAGCAGTTTAGTCCGGGACTATGGCTACACCTTC. Its translation: CASSLVRDYGYTF.

The chain's CDR3 is CASSQGLPGQTDSYEQYF. The CDR3 region has the DNA TGTGCCAGCAGCCAAGGTCTACCAGGACAGACAGACTCCTACGAGCAGTACTTC. V gene TRBV3-1 (or the pseudogene TRBV3-2) combines with J gene TRBJ2-7, with D possibly being TRBD1 (6 bases). The CDR3 is 18 residues long. V was pared by 1 base and J by 0 bases, with 19 bases between. The germline gives CDR1 LGHDT, CDR2 YNNKEL (reference sequence).

The chain carries TRBV29-1 and TRBJ1-2; weak D call: TRBD1 (5 bases). This CDR3 is 12 amino acids long. Deletions cut 3 bases from V and 2 bases from J, with 7 bases between. CDR1 and CDR2 (germline): SQVTM, ANQGSEA. DNA of the CDR3: TGCAGCGTTGACCGGGGGAACTATGGCTACACCTTC. This encodes CSVDRGNYGYTF.

CDR3 nucleotide sequence: TGTGCCAGTAGTCCCCGTCGACAGGGTTGGACCGGGGAGCTGTTTTTT. This sequence encodes CASSPRRQGWTGELFF. The chain links TRBV19 to TRBJ2-2, with TRBD1 matching over 7 bases. The germline CDR1 and CDR2 sequences are LNHDA and SQIVND (reference sequence). J gave up 5 bases and V 5 bases, and 11 bases lay outside the gene matches. The length of the CDR3 is 16 residues.

CDR3 residues: CASSQSDRRDEKLFF. Here the CDR3 DNA reads TGTGCCAGCAGCCAATCCGACAGGAGAGATGAAAAACTGTTTTTT. V gene TRBV16 combines with J gene TRBJ1-4; D is possibly TRBD1 (6 bases). This CDR3 has 15 residues. V lost 0 bases and J 6 bases, leaving 11 bases between the germline ends. Germline CDR1 KGHSY, CDR2 FQNENV.

The chain recombines TRBV5-1 with TRBJ2-5, with D tentatively TRBD1 (6 bases). The germline gives CDR1 SGHRS, CDR2 YFSETQ. CDR3 length: 14 residues. V was cut by 2 bases and J by 3 bases, with 11 bases left in between. The CDR3 DNA reads as TGCGCCAGCAGCTTAAGGTGGACAGAAGAGACCCAGTACTTC. It translates to CASSLRWTEETQYF. Supplemented by reference TRBV5-1 and TRBJ2-5, the full variable domain reads KAGVTQTPRYLIKTRGQQVTLSCSPISGHRSVSWYQQTPGQGLQFLFEYFSETQRNKGNFPGRFSGRQFSNSRSEMNVSTLELGDSALYLCASSLRWTEETQYFGPGTRLLVL.

The chain links TRBV5-4 to TRBJ1-2, with a weak D call TRBD1 (5 bases). The germline V gene has CDR1 SGHNT and CDR2 YYREEE (reference sequence). Trimming removed 0 bases at V and 7 bases at J, with 13 bases between. The CDR3 consists of 14 residues. CDR3 nucleotides: TGTGCCAGCAGCTTGGGACAGCCAGGTCGTGGCTACACCTTC. This gives the protein CASSLGQPGRGYTF.

V is TRBV29-1 and J is TRBJ2-1; TRBD2 matches at 7 bases. With 7 bases clipped from V and 10 bases from J, the junction kept 4 bases outside the gene matches. Germline assignment: CDR1 SQVTM and CDR2 ANQGSEA. The CDR3 has 10 residues. CDR3 sequence: CSAGTTEQFF. In DNA, the CDR3 is TGCAGCGCCGGGACTACCGAGCAGTTCTTC.

This rearrangement joins TRBV6-5 to TRBJ2-4; the D gene is possibly TRBD1 (6 bases). The CDR3 has 16 amino acids. The V gene's germline CDR1 is MNHEY and CDR2 SVGAGI. V gave up 0 bases and J gave up 2 bases, with 11 bases separating them. The chain's CDR3 is CASSYSQGKSKNIQYF. CDR3 sequence (DNA): TGTGCCAGCAGTTACTCCCAGGGGAAATCCAAAAACATTCAGTACTTC.

In this sample, this clone turned up once. The chain carries TRBV30 and TRBJ2-2; 7 bases match TRBD1. This CDR3 is built from 15 residues. Germline CDR1 is GTSNPN and CDR2 is SVGIG (reference sequence). V was pared by 1 base and J by 3 bases, with 5 bases of the junction left unmatched. In DNA form, the CDR3 reads TGTGCCTGGAGTGGACGAGACAGGGACACCGGGGAGCTGTTTTTT. This gives the protein CAWSGRDRDTGELFF.

The chain uses TRBV10-1 and TRBJ2-2; TRBD1 matches at 7 bases. Germline lookup yields CDR1 WNHNN and CDR2 SYGVQD (reference sequence). The CDR3 covers 16 residues. With V trimmed by 5 bases and J by 1 base, 7 bases remained unmatched. This CDR3 reads CASSKNRGENTGELFF. CDR3 nucleotides: TGCGCCAGCAGTAAGAACAGGGGCGAGAACACCGGGGAGCTGTTTTTT.

Here the CDR3 DNA reads TGCGCCAGCAGCCCCCTGGACAGGGGGCAATATGGCTACACCTTC. Translated, it gives CASSPLDRGQYGYTF. V gene TRBV5-1 combines with J gene TRBJ1-2; TRBD1 matches at 11 bases. Germline V gene lookup returns CDR1 SGHRS and CDR2 YFSETQ. V gave up 4 bases and J gave up 5 bases; unmatched junction bases: 7. The CDR3 runs 15 residues.

V and J are TRBV6-5 and TRBJ2-3; 10 nucleotides align to TRBD2. The CDR3 runs 14 residues. The junction had 3 bases not matched to a gene; V was cut back by 6 bases and J by 3 bases. CDR1 and CDR2 (germline): MNHEY, SVGAGI. CDR3: CASRASGSTDTQYF. The CDR3 DNA sequence: TGTGCCAGCAGGGCTAGCGGGAGTACAGATACGCAGTATTTT.

J is TRBJ1-2 and V is TRBV6-5, with 10 bases lining up with TRBD1. V was pared by 6 bases and J by 13 bases, with 5 bases of the junction left unmatched. The length of the CDR3 is 11 residues. Germline V gives CDR1 MNHEY, CDR2 SVGAGI. Here the CDR3 DNA reads TGTGCCAGCAGAGAGGACAGGGGGTCCACCTTC. The encoded protein is CASREDRGSTF.

The gene calls are TRBV19 and TRBJ1-3, with a possible D match to TRBD1 (6 bases). The CDR3 has 15 amino acids. Germline V lookup: CDR1 LNHDA, CDR2 SQIVND (reference sequence). With 5 bases removed from V and 0 bases from J, the gap between germline ends came to 11 bases. The CDR3 sequence: CASSSDRHSGNTIYF. CDR3 DNA sequence: TGTGCCAGTAGTTCTGACAGGCACTCTGGAAACACCATATATTTT.

J is TRBJ1-1 and V is TRBV6-5, with D possibly being TRBD1 (5 bases). CDR3 size: 13 residues. Germline CDR1 MNHEY, CDR2 SVGAGI. Trimming removed 2 bases at V and 7 bases at J, with 11 bases between. CDR3 amino acids: CASSYTSGFEAFF. CDR3 bases: TGTGCCAGCAGTTACACCTCAGGGTTTGAAGCTTTCTTT.